These 4 T cell receptor beta chains were all obtained from the same sample, sequenced in a study of control samples from healthy donors and cancer patients. The method was immunoSEQ multiplex PCR; TCRdb's version includes in-frame clones alone and lacks a portion of them. This sample has about 80,000 clones, with 89% found just once. Sample: blood. The receptors come from a man aged 45-60 years in good health.

This clone appeared a single time. This chain uses TRBV29-1 with TRBJ2-6; D is unclear. This CDR3 is built from 14 residues. V gave up 1 base and J gave up 0 bases, with 4 bases separating them. The germline CDR1 and CDR2 sequences are SQVTM and ANQGSEA. CDR3 sequence (DNA): TGCAGCGTTGAAGCAGACTCTGGGGCCAACGTCCTGACTTTC. Its protein product is CSVEADSGANVLTF.

This sequence joins TRBV30 and TRBJ2-3, with 8 nucleotides matching TRBD2. Looked up from germline, CDR1 is GTSNPN and CDR2 is SVGIG (reference sequence). This CDR3 is 21 amino acids long. Trimming at V came to 0 bases and at J to 4 bases, leaving 24 bases not matched to a gene. The CDR3 nucleotides read TGTGCCTGGAGTGTACGACCTGATTTATCGGGGGGGCAATTAGGCGCAGATACGCAGTATTTT. Amino acid sequence: CAWSVRPDLSGGQLGADTQYF.

The J gene is TRBJ2-2, the V gene TRBV7-3; D perhaps matches TRBD1 (5 bases). The length of the CDR3 is 13 residues. Germline V gives CDR1 SGHTA, CDR2 FQGTGA. Between the trimmed V and J ends, which lost 6 bases and 8 bases, there was a span of 13 bases. Written as DNA, the CDR3 is TGTGCCAGCAGTTATCAAGGGGTGGGGGAGCTGTTTTTT. This gives the protein CASSYQGVGELFF.

This chain connects TRBV9 to TRBJ2-7; D is uncertain. The length of the CDR3 is 13 residues. Germline assignment: CDR1 SGDLS and CDR2 YYNGEE. V shed 0 bases and J shed 0 bases, with 4 bases lying between them. Here the CDR3 DNA reads TGTGCCAGCAGCGTAGGAAACTCCTACGAGCAGTACTTC. Amino acid sequence: CASSVGNSYEQYF. The entire variable domain, with the rest obtained from reference TRBV9 and TRBJ2-7, is as follows: DSGVTQTPKHLITATGQRVTLRCSPRSGDLSVYWYQQSLDQGLQFLIQYYNGEERAKGNILERFSAQQFPDLHSELNLSSLELGDSALYFCASSVGNSYEQYFGPGTRLTVT.